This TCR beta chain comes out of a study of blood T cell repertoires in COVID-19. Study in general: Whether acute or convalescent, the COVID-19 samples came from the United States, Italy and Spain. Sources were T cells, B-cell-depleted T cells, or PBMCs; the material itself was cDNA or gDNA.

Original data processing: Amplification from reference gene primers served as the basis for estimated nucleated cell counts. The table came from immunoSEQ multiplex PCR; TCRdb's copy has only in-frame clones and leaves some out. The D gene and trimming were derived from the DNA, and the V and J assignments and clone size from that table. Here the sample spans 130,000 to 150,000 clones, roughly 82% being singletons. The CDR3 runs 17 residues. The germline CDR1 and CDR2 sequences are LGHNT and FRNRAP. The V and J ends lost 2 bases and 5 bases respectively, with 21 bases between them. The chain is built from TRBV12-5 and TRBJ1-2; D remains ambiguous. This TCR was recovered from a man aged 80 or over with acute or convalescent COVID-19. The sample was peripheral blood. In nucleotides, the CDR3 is TGTGCTAGTGGTTTGTCCTTATTGGACTCTCGATCATATGGCTACACCTTC. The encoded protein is CASGLSLLDSRSYGYTF.